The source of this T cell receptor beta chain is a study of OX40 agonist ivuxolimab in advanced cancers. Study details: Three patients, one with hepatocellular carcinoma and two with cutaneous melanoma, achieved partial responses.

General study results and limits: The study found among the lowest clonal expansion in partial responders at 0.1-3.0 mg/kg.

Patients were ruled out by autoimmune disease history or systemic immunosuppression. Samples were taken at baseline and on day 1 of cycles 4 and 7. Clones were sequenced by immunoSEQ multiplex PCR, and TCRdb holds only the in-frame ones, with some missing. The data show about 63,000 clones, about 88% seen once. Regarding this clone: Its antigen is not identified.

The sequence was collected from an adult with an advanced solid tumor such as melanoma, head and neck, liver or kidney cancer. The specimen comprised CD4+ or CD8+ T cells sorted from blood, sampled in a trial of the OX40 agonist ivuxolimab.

CDR3 in DNA: TGTGCCAGCAGTTTGCGAGAAACCTACGAGCAGTACTTC. Translated: CASSLRETYEQYF. The chain has TRBV6-5 and TRBJ2-7; no clear D gene. CDR3 length: 13 amino acids. Trimming took 4 bases from V and 2 from J, leaving 9 bases between them. The germline V gene has CDR1 MNHEY and CDR2 SVGAGI.